This T cell receptor (beta chain) was sequenced in a study of blood T cells in healthy people across ages. Overall study results and limits: Naive T cell percentage by flow cytometry tracked strongly with beta diversity. Donor CMV status, an unknown factor, possibly confounded changes in expanded clonotypes.

The V gene end was trimmed by 0 bases and the J gene end by 10 bases; junction bases not matched to a gene: 9. From germline, CDR1 is SGDLS and CDR2 YYNGEE. This CDR3 region has 16 residues. Combining a sample-barcoded 5' primer with a J-beta primer mix, a second PCR ran for 7 to 11 cycles. Each of the cDNA molecules was tagged by a template-switch adaptor with 12 random nucleotides. TCRdb re-derived calls from the 5' RACE reads in MiXCR, one entry per CDR3 protein. The table records 1,300,000 or so distinct CDR3 sequences, roughly 59% of them present only once. Regarding this clonotype: The antigen remains undetermined.

This chain connects TRBV9 to TRBJ2-1, with TRBD2 matching over 11 bases. Specimen: blood. This TCR derives from a young man in good health. CDR3 in amino acids: CASSVGVAGGSVEQFF. CDR3 bases: TGTGCCAGCAGCGTAGGGGTAGCGGGGGGGTCAGTGGAGCAGTTCTTC.